Listed below are T cell receptor beta chains from one sample, sequenced in a study of blood T cell repertoires in COVID-19. Generated by immunoSEQ multiplex PCR, the TCRdb table keeps only in-frame clones and is missing some. Of a few hundred thousand clones in the sample, about 90% were seen once. Specimen: PBMCs or T cells enriched from blood (not recorded which). These receptors were taken from a human donor in a cohort exposed to, infected with or recovered from COVID-19 (not recorded which). The donor label of this sample is uncertain. The CDR3 runs from the conserved cysteine through the conserved F or W. Each record gives: CDR3 length, clone size, D gene, V gene, J gene, CDR3 DNA, CDR3 protein. The D gene is left open where the match is weak. Clone sizes are given selectively: once, few, many, or a class where the clone is expanded.

len: 16; abundance: -; d_gene: -; v_gene: TRBV7-9; j_gene: TRBJ2-1; CDR3nt: TGTGCCAGCAGGCCAATATCAGGGGACTCCTACAATGAGCAGTTCTTC; CDR3aa: CASRPISGDSYNEQFF
len: 15; abundance: -; d_gene: -; v_gene: TRBV11-3; j_gene: TRBJ1-1; CDR3nt: TGTGCCAGCAGCTTAGAGGGCGGGCTGAACACTGAAGCTTTCTTT; CDR3aa: CASSLEGGLNTEAFF
len: 15; abundance: -; d_gene: -; v_gene: TRBV6-5; j_gene: TRBJ1-4; CDR3nt: TGTGCCAGCAGGGCCGGCGCAGGTGGGATTGGGAGACTGTTTTTT; CDR3aa: CASRAGAGGIGRLFF
len: 16; abundance: -; d_gene: -; v_gene: TRBV6-4; j_gene: TRBJ2-3; CDR3nt: TGTGCCAGCAGTGACTCGCTCGGGGGGCCCACAGATACGCAGTATTTT; CDR3aa: CASSDSLGGPTDTQYF
len: 13; abundance: -; d_gene: -; v_gene: TRBV6-5; j_gene: TRBJ1-6; CDR3nt: TGTGCCAGCAGTTCAGGGGTCGGCTCACCCCTCCACTTT; CDR3aa: CASSSGVGSPLHF
len: 15; abundance: -; d_gene: -; v_gene: TRBV2; j_gene: TRBJ1-4; CDR3nt: TGTGCCAGCAGGGCGTACAGAGCAACTAATGAAAAACTGTTTTTT; CDR3aa: CASRAYRATNEKLFF
len: 13; abundance: -; d_gene: TRBD1; v_gene: TRBV29-1; j_gene: TRBJ1-2; CDR3nt: TGCAGCGTTGTAGAGACAGGGTCCTATGGCTACACCTTC; CDR3aa: CSVVETGSYGYTF
len: 15; abundance: -; d_gene: -; v_gene: TRBV21-1; j_gene: TRBJ2-1; CDR3nt: TGTGCCAGCAGCATCCTAGGCCCTCCGCACAATGAGCAGTTCTTC; CDR3aa: CASSILGPPHNEQFF
len: 18; abundance: -; d_gene: TRBD2; v_gene: TRBV13; j_gene: TRBJ2-2; CDR3nt: TGTGCCAGCAGCCTTCATGGTAGCGGGGGGGCCTCTGCCGGGGAGCTGTTTTTT; CDR3aa: CASSLHGSGGASAGELFF
len: 13; abundance: once; d_gene: -; v_gene: TRBV30; j_gene: TRBJ1-1; CDR3nt: TGTGCCTGGAGTGTTAGCAGAAACACTGAAGCTTTCTTT; CDR3aa: CAWSVSRNTEAFF
len: 13; abundance: -; d_gene: -; v_gene: TRBV5-8; j_gene: TRBJ2-3; CDR3nt: TGTGCCAGCAGCTTGGCAGTGGCAGATACGCAGTATTTT; CDR3aa: CASSLAVADTQYF
len: 14; abundance: -; d_gene: TRBD2; v_gene: TRBV6-5; j_gene: TRBJ2-5; CDR3nt: TGTGCCAGCAGCGGTGGGACTAGCGGGGAGACCCAGTACTTC; CDR3aa: CASSGGTSGETQYF
len: 15; abundance: -; d_gene: TRBD1; v_gene: TRBV10-3; j_gene: TRBJ2-1; CDR3nt: TGTGCCATCAGGAGGGCCGGGACAGTAGGCAATGAGCAGTTCTTC; CDR3aa: CAIRRAGTVGNEQFF
len: 14; abundance: -; d_gene: -; v_gene: TRBV7-9; j_gene: TRBJ2-7; CDR3nt: TGTGCCAGCACTCCCCGCTTAGGGGCGAACGAGCAGTACTTC; CDR3aa: CASTPRLGANEQYF
len: 16; abundance: -; d_gene: TRBD1; v_gene: TRBV7-8; j_gene: TRBJ1-1; CDR3nt: TGTGCCAGCAGCTTAGTGGGGACAGGGGTGAAGAATGAAGCTTTCTTT; CDR3aa: CASSLVGTGVKNEAFF
len: 14; abundance: -; d_gene: -; v_gene: TRBV6-2/TRBV6-3; j_gene: TRBJ2-5; CDR3nt: TGTGCCAGCAGCCGACTAGGGAGCCAAGAGACCCAGTACTTC; CDR3aa: CASSRLGSQETQYF
len: 12; abundance: -; d_gene: TRBD1; v_gene: TRBV5-6; j_gene: TRBJ1-2; CDR3nt: TGTGCCAGCAGCCTCGGACAGGATGGCTACACCTTC; CDR3aa: CASSLGQDGYTF
len: 17; abundance: -; d_gene: TRBD2; v_gene: TRBV24-1; j_gene: TRBJ2-3; CDR3nt: TGTGCCACCAGTGATACAATAGCGGGGGGGAGGGCAGATACGCAGTATTTT; CDR3aa: CATSDTIAGGRADTQYF
len: 13; abundance: -; d_gene: -; v_gene: TRBV5-6; j_gene: TRBJ1-6; CDR3nt: TGTGCCAGCAGCTTGGTTCGTCGTTCACCCCTCCACTTT; CDR3aa: CASSLVRRSPLHF
len: 14; abundance: -; d_gene: TRBD2; v_gene: TRBV7-2; j_gene: TRBJ2-3; CDR3nt: TGTGCCAGCAGCCGGACTAGCGCCACAGATACGCAGTATTTT; CDR3aa: CASSRTSATDTQYF
len: 15; abundance: -; d_gene: TRBD1; v_gene: TRBV2; j_gene: TRBJ2-3; CDR3nt: TGTGCCAGCAGGGACAGGGGGGACTCCACAGATACGCAGTATTTT; CDR3aa: CASRDRGDSTDTQYF
len: 15; abundance: -; d_gene: -; v_gene: TRBV11-2; j_gene: TRBJ1-1; CDR3nt: TGTGCCAGCAGCCCCTCTCAGGCGTCGAACACTGAAGCTTTCTTT; CDR3aa: CASSPSQASNTEAFF
len: 15; abundance: -; d_gene: TRBD1; v_gene: TRBV6-5; j_gene: TRBJ1-2; CDR3nt: TGTGCCAGCAGTTACTCGCGGACAGGGGGCTATGGCTACACCTTC; CDR3aa: CASSYSRTGGYGYTF
len: 15; abundance: -; d_gene: TRBD1; v_gene: TRBV7-9; j_gene: TRBJ2-3; CDR3nt: TGTGCCAGCAGCTTTCACAGGGGGAGCACAGATACGCAGTATTTT; CDR3aa: CASSFHRGSTDTQYF
len: 17; abundance: -; d_gene: TRBD1; v_gene: TRBV9; j_gene: TRBJ1-3; CDR3nt: TGTGCCAGCAGCGGATTACAGGGGGTCCTCTCTGGAAACACCATATATTTT; CDR3aa: CASSGLQGVLSGNTIYF
len: 15; abundance: -; d_gene: TRBD2; v_gene: TRBV27; j_gene: TRBJ2-3; CDR3nt: TGTGCCAGCAGCCTTAGCGGGGCTAGCACAGATACGCAGTATTTT; CDR3aa: CASSLSGASTDTQYF
len: 13; abundance: -; d_gene: -; v_gene: TRBV19; j_gene: TRBJ2-3; CDR3nt: TGTGCCAGTAGCCTACCCGGCACAGATACGCAGTATTTT; CDR3aa: CASSLPGTDTQYF
len: 16; abundance: -; d_gene: TRBD1; v_gene: TRBV7-9; j_gene: TRBJ1-2; CDR3nt: TGTGCCAGCAGCCGTCAGGGGGGAAGGTCGAACTATGGCTACACCTTC; CDR3aa: CASSRQGGRSNYGYTF
len: 14; abundance: -; d_gene: -; v_gene: TRBV6-1; j_gene: TRBJ1-5; CDR3nt: TGTGCCAGCAGTGAAGGGAGTAGGGGACAGCCCCAGCATTTT; CDR3aa: CASSEGSRGQPQHF
len: 14; abundance: -; d_gene: -; v_gene: TRBV19; j_gene: TRBJ1-2; CDR3nt: TGTGCCAGTAGTATTGATGGACAGCCCTATGGCTACACCTTC; CDR3aa: CASSIDGQPYGYTF
len: 17; abundance: -; d_gene: TRBD1; v_gene: TRBV10-3; j_gene: TRBJ1-5; CDR3nt: TGTGCCATCAGTGACCAGGGGACAGGGGGAGAGAATCAGCCCCAGCATTTT; CDR3aa: CAISDQGTGGENQPQHF
len: 8; abundance: few; d_gene: -; v_gene: TRBV27; j_gene: TRBJ1-2; CDR3nt: TGTGCCAGCATCCCGGGCACCTTC; CDR3aa: CASIPGTF
len: 15; abundance: -; d_gene: -; v_gene: TRBV19; j_gene: TRBJ2-1; CDR3nt: TGTGCCAGTAGTATCCTGCAGGGGTTTCGCAATGAGCAGTTCTTC; CDR3aa: CASSILQGFRNEQFF
len: 15; abundance: -; d_gene: TRBD1; v_gene: TRBV2; j_gene: TRBJ1-1; CDR3nt: TGTGCCAGCAGACGACCCAGGGGGCGGAACACTGAAGCTTTCTTT; CDR3aa: CASRRPRGRNTEAFF
len: 12; abundance: -; d_gene: -; v_gene: TRBV29-1; j_gene: TRBJ1-3; CDR3nt: TGCAGCGTTGACGGACTAGGAAACACCATATATTTT; CDR3aa: CSVDGLGNTIYF
len: 15; abundance: -; d_gene: -; v_gene: TRBV30; j_gene: TRBJ2-2; CDR3nt: TGTGCCTGGAGCCGAAGCCACACAGCTACCGGGGAGCTGTTTTTT; CDR3aa: CAWSRSHTATGELFF
len: 16; abundance: -; d_gene: -; v_gene: TRBV7-2; j_gene: TRBJ2-7; CDR3nt: TGTGCCAGCAGCTTAGCTACGACATGGTGGCAGTACGAGCAGTACTTC; CDR3aa: CASSLATTWWQYEQYF
len: 16; abundance: -; d_gene: -; v_gene: TRBV25-1; j_gene: TRBJ2-7; CDR3nt: TGTGCCAGCAGTGACCCCTGGGGGGAAAGGTGGGACGAGCAGTACTTC; CDR3aa: CASSDPWGERWDEQYF
len: 13; abundance: -; d_gene: -; v_gene: TRBV29-1; j_gene: TRBJ2-5; CDR3nt: TGCAGCGTTGAAGGACGGGGGTGGGAGACCCAGTACTTC; CDR3aa: CSVEGRGWETQYF
len: 13; abundance: -; d_gene: -; v_gene: TRBV6-5; j_gene: TRBJ2-5; CDR3nt: TGTGCCAGCAGTACTAGGGGAGGCGAGACCCAGTACTTC; CDR3aa: CASSTRGGETQYF
len: 13; abundance: -; d_gene: -; v_gene: TRBV30; j_gene: TRBJ1-3; CDR3nt: TGTGCCTGGCTGATTGGAGGAGGAAACACCATATATTTT; CDR3aa: CAWLIGGGNTIYF
len: 13; abundance: once; d_gene: TRBD1; v_gene: TRBV3-1/TRBV3-2; j_gene: TRBJ1-1; CDR3nt: TGTGCCAGCAGCCAAGGGACAGGGGATGGAGCTTTCTTT; CDR3aa: CASSQGTGDGAFF
len: 14; abundance: -; d_gene: TRBD1; v_gene: TRBV6-5; j_gene: TRBJ1-2; CDR3nt: TGTGCCAGCATCCGGGACAGGGGGGCCTATGGCTACACCTTC; CDR3aa: CASIRDRGAYGYTF
len: 12; abundance: -; d_gene: TRBD1; v_gene: TRBV23-1; j_gene: TRBJ2-7; CDR3nt: TGCGCCAGCGCCCAGGGACAGTACGAGCAGTACTTC; CDR3aa: CASAQGQYEQYF
len: 15; abundance: -; d_gene: -; v_gene: TRBV4-1; j_gene: TRBJ1-2; CDR3nt: TGCGCCAGCAGCCAAGAACAGATCCTTAACTATGGCTACACCTTC; CDR3aa: CASSQEQILNYGYTF
len: 13; abundance: -; d_gene: TRBD1; v_gene: TRBV18; j_gene: TRBJ1-1; CDR3nt: TGTGCCACCCTCCTGACAGGGGGCACTGAAGCTTTCTTT; CDR3aa: CATLLTGGTEAFF
len: 15; abundance: once; d_gene: TRBD1; v_gene: TRBV28; j_gene: TRBJ1-2; CDR3nt: TGTGCCAGCGGGGGGGGACAGGAGGCTAACTATGGCTACACCTTC; CDR3aa: CASGGGQEANYGYTF
len: 15; abundance: -; d_gene: -; v_gene: TRBV12-5; j_gene: TRBJ2-7; CDR3nt: TGTGCTAGTGGTTTGGGGATCGGAGGGGTGAGCGAGCAGTACTTC; CDR3aa: CASGLGIGGVSEQYF
len: 16; abundance: -; d_gene: TRBD2; v_gene: TRBV9; j_gene: TRBJ2-3; CDR3nt: TGTGCCAGCAGCGTCGCGGGGGGGCCTTATGTAGATACGCAGTATTTT; CDR3aa: CASSVAGGPYVDTQYF
len: 15; abundance: -; d_gene: -; v_gene: TRBV5-6; j_gene: TRBJ1-5; CDR3nt: TGTGCCAGCAGCTTGAGGGGAACTAGCAATCAGCCCCAGCATTTT; CDR3aa: CASSLRGTSNQPQHF
len: 16; abundance: -; d_gene: -; v_gene: TRBV6-6; j_gene: TRBJ2-2; CDR3nt: TGTGCCAGCAGTCCCCGAGTACAGGGGAACACCGGGGAGCTGTTTTTT; CDR3aa: CASSPRVQGNTGELFF
len: 16; abundance: -; d_gene: TRBD1; v_gene: TRBV2; j_gene: TRBJ1-4; CDR3nt: TGTGCCAGCAGTGAAACCCGGGCAGGGGGCGGTGAAAAACTGTTTTTT; CDR3aa: CASSETRAGGGEKLFF
len: 15; abundance: -; d_gene: -; v_gene: TRBV19; j_gene: TRBJ1-1; CDR3nt: TGTGCCAGTAGCCCCAGGGTCGGCGTGGGGCCTGAAGCTTTCTTT; CDR3aa: CASSPRVGVGPEAFF
len: 13; abundance: once; d_gene: -; v_gene: TRBV19; j_gene: TRBJ2-5; CDR3nt: TGTGCCAGTAGTCACAGGGTAAAAGAGACCCAGTACTTC; CDR3aa: CASSHRVKETQYF
len: 15; abundance: few; d_gene: -; v_gene: TRBV27; j_gene: TRBJ1-4; CDR3nt: TGTGCCAGCAGTCCATACAGGGCCGATAATGAAAAACTGTTTTTT; CDR3aa: CASSPYRADNEKLFF
len: 14; abundance: -; d_gene: -; v_gene: TRBV4-2; j_gene: TRBJ2-3; CDR3nt: TGTGCCAGCAGCCAAGGCGGCTTTACAGATACGCAGTATTTT; CDR3aa: CASSQGGFTDTQYF
len: 16; abundance: -; d_gene: TRBD2; v_gene: TRBV7-6; j_gene: TRBJ2-2; CDR3nt: TGTGCCAGCAGCTTACGCCGAGCGGGGGCCTCCGGGGAGCTGTTTTTT; CDR3aa: CASSLRRAGASGELFF